What follows are 12 T cell receptor beta chains derived from one specimen sequenced in a study of T cell responses to AZD1222 COVID-19 vaccine. The data were produced by immunoSEQ multiplex PCR, yet TCRdb's version contains in-frame clones alone and is incomplete. The table has about 120,000 clones, around nine tenths seen once. The sequenced sample was peripheral blood, obtained on day 0 of AZD1222 vaccination. Receptors were obtained from an adult in good health.

J is TRBJ2-7 and V is TRBV27, with 7 bases that match TRBD1. The CDR3 is made up of 14 amino acids. Unmatched junction bases numbered 8, after V lost 5 bases and J lost 4 bases. In germline, CDR1 is MNHEY, CDR2 SMNVEV (reference sequence). CDR3 in amino acids: CASSIRQGSYEQYF. Written as DNA, the CDR3 is TGTGCCAGCAGTATAAGACAGGGCTCGTACGAGCAGTACTTC.

The chain couples TRBV30 to TRBJ1-5, with 9 bases aligning to TRBD1. This CDR3 has 15 residues. From germline, CDR1 is GTSNPN and CDR2 SVGIG (reference sequence). Trimming at V came to 2 bases and at J to 6 bases, leaving 8 bases not matched to a gene. This CDR3 reads CAWSNTGQGVQPQHF. The CDR3, as DNA: TGTGCCTGGAGTAACACGGGACAGGGAGTTCAGCCCCAGCATTTT.

This clone was found a few times. This chain joins TRBV19 and TRBJ1-5; D remains ambiguous. V gave up 2 bases and J gave up 5 bases, with 13 bases separating them. The germline CDR1 and CDR2 sequences are LNHDA and SQIVND (reference sequence). This CDR3 is 15 amino acids long. CDR3 sequence (DNA): TGTGCCAGTAGTATACAGCTCTGGGTGGATCAGCCCCAGCATTTT. This translates into CASSIQLWVDQPQHF.

This chain links TRBV12-3 or TRBV12-4 with TRBJ2-7; D not certain. Trimming took 5 bases from V and 1 from J, leaving 9 bases between them. CDR3 size: 13 residues. The chain's CDR3 is CASSKVNSYEQYF. The CDR3 bases are TGTGCCAGCAGTAAAGTCAATTCCTACGAGCAGTACTTC.

The chain is built from TRBV27 and TRBJ1-2, with D possibly being TRBD1 (6 bases). The germline CDR1 and CDR2 sequences are MNHEY and SMNVEV (reference sequence). V was clipped by 2 bases and J by 4 bases, with 17 bases between them. CDR3 length equals 16 residues. Here the CDR3 DNA reads TGTGCCAGCAGTTTAGGTGGACCCAGGGGTTTCTATGGCTACACCTTC. This codes for CASSLGGPRGFYGYTF.

This clone was observed a single time. The chain recombines TRBV27 with TRBJ1-1; D may be TRBD1 (5 bases). This CDR3 comprises 18 residues. Germline V gene sequence: CDR1 MNHEY, CDR2 SMNVEV (reference sequence). V shed 2 bases and J shed 2 bases, with 21 bases lying between them. Written as DNA, the CDR3 is TGTGCCAGCAGTTTAAGGGGCCGGAGAGGGACGAATAACACTGAAGCTTTCTTT. It codes for CASSLRGRRGTNNTEAFF.

The CDR3 sequence is CASSQGTGGSNTEAFF. The CDR3 bases are TGTGCCAGCTCACAAGGGACAGGGGGGTCGAACACTGAAGCTTTCTTT. V and J are TRBV18 and TRBJ1-1; 11 positions match TRBD1. The CDR3 extends over 16 amino acids. The ends lost 4 bases at V and 1 base at J; junction bases unmatched: 5. Per the germline V gene, CDR1 is KGHSH and CDR2 is LQKENI.

The V gene is TRBV18, the J gene TRBJ2-5; D gene unclear. The V end lost 9 bases, the J end lost 1 base, and 6 bases lay between the germline ends. The CDR3 runs 11 residues. Germline CDR1 reads KGHSH; CDR2 reads LQKENI. CDR3 in DNA: TGTGCCAGTCAACTCCAAGAGACCCAGTACTTC. Amino acids: CASQLQETQYF. Full variable domain (missing parts from reference TRBV18 and TRBJ2-5): NAGVMQNPRHLVRRRGQEARLRCSPMKGHSHVYWYRQLPEEGLKFMVYLQKENIIDESGMPKERFSAEFPKEGPSILRIQQVVRGDSAAYFCASQLQETQYFGPGTRLLVL.

This clone was seen a handful of times. The chain has TRBV11-2 and TRBJ1-2, with D uncertain. The CDR3 consists of 16 residues. With 5 bases removed from V and 0 bases from J, the gap between germline ends came to 16 bases. Germline V gene lookup returns CDR1 SGHAT and CDR2 FQNNGV. The CDR3, as DNA: TGTGCCAGCAGCCCCGGTCGTGGTTGGTCTAACTATGGCTACACCTTC. Translated, it gives CASSPGRGWSNYGYTF.

The chain uses TRBV4-3 and TRBJ1-1; 7 nucleotides align to TRBD1. The ends lost 3 bases at V and 8 bases at J; junction bases unmatched: 6. The CDR3 spans 13 residues. The germline CDR1 and CDR2 sequences are LGHNA and YSLEER. The CDR3 loop reads CASSHTRQGEAFF. CDR3 coding DNA: TGCGCCAGCAGCCACACCCGACAGGGCGAAGCTTTCTTT.

V gene TRBV10-2 combines with J gene TRBJ2-2; possibly TRBD1 for D (5 bases). V gave up 10 bases and J gave up 6 bases, with 6 bases separating them. The CDR3 runs 10 residues. CDR1 and CDR2 (germline): WSHSY, SAAADI. The CDR3 loop is CATGPGELFF. The CDR3 nucleotides read TGCGCCACAGGGCCCGGGGAGCTGTTTTTT.

The chain has TRBV7-9 and TRBJ1-1; D perhaps matches TRBD1 (5 bases). The CDR3 extends over 11 amino acids. The V gene's germline CDR1 is SEHNR and CDR2 FQNEAQ (reference sequence). V gave up 3 bases and J gave up 11 bases, with 10 bases separating them. The CDR3, as DNA: TGTGCCAGCAGCTTGGGGACCGGGGCTTTCTTT. It is translated as CASSLGTGAFF. Full variable domain (outside the CDR3, taken from reference TRBV7-9 and TRBJ1-1): DTGVSQNPRHKITKRGQNVTFRCDPISEHNRLYWYRQTLGQGPEFLTYFQNEAQLEKSRLLSDRFSAERPKGSFSTLEIQRTEQGDSAMYLCASSLGTGAFFGQGTRLTVV.